The sequence of this T cell receptor beta chain was determined in a study of blood T cell repertoires in COVID-19. About the research overall: Samples of COVID-19 (acute and convalescent) were obtained from the United States, Italy and Spain. The analysed material was cDNA or gDNA that came from T cells, B-cell-depleted T cells, or PBMCs.

Original handling: By means of reference gene primer amplification, nucleated cell counts were estimated. The table came from immunoSEQ multiplex PCR; TCRdb's copy has only in-frame clones and leaves some out. V, J and clone size are taken as reported in that table, and D and trimming were inferred from the DNA itself. Of under 200,000 clones in the sample, roughly 70% were seen once. The CDR3 has 17 amino acids. J gave up 7 bases and V 3 bases, and 17 bases lay outside the gene matches. The germline V gene encodes CDR1 LNHDA and CDR2 SQIVND (reference sequence). The chain employs TRBV19 and TRBJ1-1; 7 bases fit TRBD1. This clonotype was obtained from a woman of 80 years or more with acute or convalescent COVID-19. Sequencing was carried out using peripheral blood. In nucleotides, the CDR3 is TGTGCCAGTAGTATTCGAGGCCGCACAGGGGTCCGCAATGAAGCTTTCTTT. It encodes CASSIRGRTGVRNEAFF. Looking up the rest from reference TRBV19 and TRBJ1-1 gives the full variable domain: DGGITQSPKYLFRKEGQNVTLSCEQNLNHDAMYWYRQDPGQGLRLIYYSQIVNDFQKGDIAEGYSVSREKKESFPLTVTSAQKNPTAFYLCASSIRGRTGVRNEAFFGQGTRLTVV.